These 9 T cell receptor beta chains came from one sample sequenced in a study of blood T cell repertoires in COVID-19. The data were produced by immunoSEQ multiplex PCR, yet TCRdb's version contains in-frame clones alone and is incomplete. This sample yields around 100,000 clones, of which about 89% are seen a single time; approximately 3.5% belongs to the top ten. Sample: peripheral blood. These receptors were obtained from a woman aged 55 to 70 with acute or convalescent COVID-19.

This chain connects TRBV7-8 to TRBJ2-5; 13 bases line up with TRBD2. There are 15 residues in the CDR3. J was trimmed by 5 bases and V by 7 bases; bases with no gene match: 7. Germline CDR1 SGHVS, CDR2 FQNEAQ. The CDR3 here is CASNKLAGGFETQYF. CDR3 DNA: TGTGCCAGCAACAAACTAGCGGGAGGGTTTGAGACCCAGTACTTC.

The chain links TRBV19 to TRBJ1-4; tentative D call: TRBD1 (6 bases). The CDR3 spans 14 residues. Between the trimmed V and J ends, which lost 6 bases and 5 bases, there was a span of 13 bases. Germline CDR1 is LNHDA and CDR2 is SQIVND (reference sequence). The CDR3 protein is CASRPGQNNEKLFF. CDR3 coding DNA: TGTGCCAGTAGACCCGGACAGAACAATGAAAAACTGTTTTTT.

This chain links TRBV23-1 with TRBJ2-5; D is perhaps TRBD2 (5 bases). TRBV23-1 is placed among ORFs of uncertain function. The ends were cut back, 8 bases at V and 1 base at J, with 20 bases in the middle. The CDR3 is made up of 16 amino acids. CDR3 nucleotides: TGCGCCAGCGGTTTTGCGGTGAGCGGCCCCCAAGAGACCCAGTACTTC. Residues: CASGFAVSGPQETQYF.

The chain uses TRBV19 and TRBJ2-3, with 10 bases lining up with TRBD2. Germline V gives CDR1 LNHDA, CDR2 SQIVND (reference sequence). The J segment lost 2 bases and the V segment lost 4 bases, leaving 6 bases of the junction unmatched. The CDR3 consists of 16 residues. CDR3 DNA: TGTGCCAGTAGTAACGGACTAGCGGAGGCCACAGATACGCAGTATTTT. Its translation: CASSNGLAEATDTQYF.

The chain's CDR3 is CASSLGQGNTEAFF. The CDR3 DNA is TGTGCCAGCAGCCTGGGACAGGGGAACACTGAAGCTTTCTTT. The chain uses TRBV3-1 (or the pseudogene TRBV3-2) and TRBJ1-1; 9 bases map to TRBD1. From germline, CDR1 is LGHDT and CDR2 YNNKEL (reference sequence). The CDR3 runs to 14 residues. Trimming removed 4 bases from V and 1 base from J; junction bases left unmatched: 1.

The chain carries TRBV5-1 and TRBJ2-3; no clear D. Germline V lookup: CDR1 SGHRS, CDR2 YFSETQ. The V end was cut by 2 bases, the J end by 2 bases, with 6 bases between. This CDR3 has 13 amino acids. The CDR3 DNA reads as TGCGCCAGCAGCTTTCGTCTCACAGATACGCAGTATTTT. This gives the protein CASSFRLTDTQYF.

The genes are TRBV6-1 and TRBJ1-1; 10 bases match TRBD1. Losses at the gene ends were 3 bases for V and 3 bases for J; bases not matched to a gene: 10. This CDR3 contains 17 residues. The V gene's germline CDR1 is MNHNS and CDR2 SASEGT. The CDR3 bases are TGTGCCAGCAGTGACCCCGGACAGGGGGGGTCCTACACTGAAGCTTTCTTT. This codes for CASSDPGQGGSYTEAFF.

This chain links TRBV9 with TRBJ2-5; TRBD2 matches at 13 bases. Germline V gene lookup returns CDR1 SGDLS and CDR2 YYNGEE. V lost 7 bases and J lost 3; bases outside the gene matches: 0. There are 13 residues in the CDR3. The CDR3: CASGLAGEETQYF. CDR3 bases: TGTGCCAGCGGACTAGCGGGAGAAGAGACCCAGTACTTC.

The V call is TRBV19, the J call TRBJ1-3, with 9 bases fitting TRBD1. Germline V gene sequence: CDR1 LNHDA, CDR2 SQIVND (reference sequence). The CDR3 runs 15 residues. V was pared by 9 bases and J by 0 bases, with 6 bases of the junction left unmatched. For the CDR3, the DNA is TGTGCCAGCAAAGGGACAGGGACCTCTGGAAACACCATATATTTT. Protein sequence: CASKGTGTSGNTIYF.